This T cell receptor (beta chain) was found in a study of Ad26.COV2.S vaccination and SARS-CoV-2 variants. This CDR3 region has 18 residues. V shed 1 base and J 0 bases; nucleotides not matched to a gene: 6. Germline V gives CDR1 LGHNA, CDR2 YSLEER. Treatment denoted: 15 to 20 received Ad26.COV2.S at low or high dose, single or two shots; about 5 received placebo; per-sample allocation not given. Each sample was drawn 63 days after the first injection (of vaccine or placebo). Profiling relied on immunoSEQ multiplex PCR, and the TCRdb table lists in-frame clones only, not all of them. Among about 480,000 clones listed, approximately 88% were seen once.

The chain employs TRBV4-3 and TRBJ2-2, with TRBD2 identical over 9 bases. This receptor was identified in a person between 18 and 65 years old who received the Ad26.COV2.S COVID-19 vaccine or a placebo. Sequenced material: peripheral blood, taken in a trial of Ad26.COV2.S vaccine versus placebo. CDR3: CASSQAQLAGSNTGELFF. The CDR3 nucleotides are TGCGCCAGCAGCCAAGCGCAACTAGCGGGTTCGAACACCGGGGAGCTGTTTTTT.